Sequencing of this T cell receptor beta chain was carried out in a study of Ad26.COV2.S vaccination and SARS-CoV-2 variants (dated by TCRdb to about 2021). With regard to the full study: Sequencing of the TCRbeta repertoire served to evaluate the specificity and breadth of SARS-CoV-2-reactive T cell receptors following Ad26.COV2.S vaccination. A total of 32 samples were included in the TCR-sequenced set, comprising 19 Ad26.COV2.S vaccine recipients, 5 placebo recipients and 8 SARS-CoV-2 convalescent individuals.

The time point label here, explained by the study, means: individuals recovered from natural SARS-CoV-2 infection. Notes on this clone: Its antigen specificity is not known. Per-base quality was not reported, and no clone a single base away is much larger than it.

V drops 7 bases and J drops 1 base, leaving 10 bases in between. There are 13 amino acids in the CDR3, from cysteine to phenylalanine inclusive. CDR3 DNA only is kept here, 39 bases in frame from base 1. The immunoSEQ Assay was used to sequence TCRbeta CDR3 regions. After extraction, genomic DNA underwent amplification by bias-controlled multiplex PCR, followed by high-throughput sequencing. Under the source paper's analysis protocol: Collapsing and filtering of sequences were performed to quantify the absolute abundance of each unique TCRbeta CDR3 region. Usable DNA was measured by amplifying reference genes present in all nucleated cells, and TCRbeta template counts were normalized to that usable DNA to estimate T cell fraction. Repertoire TCRs were annotated as SARS-CoV-2-specific when V gene, CDR3 amino acid sequence and J gene were exactly matched to a known reactive TCR set. The reference SARS-CoV-2 TCR set was derived from MIRA and filtered for enrichment in COVID-19-positive ImmuneCODE repertoires, a step that removed public or cross-reactive TCRs. Based on the MIRA antigens, annotated TCRs were further analysed at the level of specific ORF or position within ORF. Breadth was defined as annotated unique rearrangements over total unique productive rearrangements; depth was the summed frequency of those rearrangements. TCR breadth was compared between groups using two-sided Wilcoxon rank-sum tests. TCRdb took this table from immuneACCESS and kept in-frame rearrangements with V and J called. Such tables lack part of the clones; where checked against another copy, unresolved V genes explain under half of the gap, and the rest is unexplained. V, J and clone size are taken as reported in that table, and D and trimming were inferred from the DNA itself. The sample records approximately 150,000 clones, around 86% of which are singletons. 5% of the sample comes from the top ten.

What the authors observed across the whole study: Compared with placebo recipients, Ad26.COV2.S recipients showed higher spike-specific TCR breadth (P = 0.0014). Substantial breadth of spike-specific CD8+ and CD4+ T cell responses was reported after vaccination. The authors noted that total T cell responses may have been underestimated by the TCR breadth and depth analyses. Vaccine and placebo recipients had similar non-spike TCR breadth, a finding consistent with the vaccine containing only spike.

The rearrangement combines TRBV12-3 or TRBV12-4 with TRBJ1-1, with an unclear D gene assignment. This clonotype was obtained from a human donor who had recovered from COVID-19. Material: peripheral blood, obtained after recovery from COVID-19. The nucleotide sequence is TGTGCCAGCACTCCTAGACCGAACACTGAAGCTTTCTTT. This translates into CASTPRPNTEAFF.